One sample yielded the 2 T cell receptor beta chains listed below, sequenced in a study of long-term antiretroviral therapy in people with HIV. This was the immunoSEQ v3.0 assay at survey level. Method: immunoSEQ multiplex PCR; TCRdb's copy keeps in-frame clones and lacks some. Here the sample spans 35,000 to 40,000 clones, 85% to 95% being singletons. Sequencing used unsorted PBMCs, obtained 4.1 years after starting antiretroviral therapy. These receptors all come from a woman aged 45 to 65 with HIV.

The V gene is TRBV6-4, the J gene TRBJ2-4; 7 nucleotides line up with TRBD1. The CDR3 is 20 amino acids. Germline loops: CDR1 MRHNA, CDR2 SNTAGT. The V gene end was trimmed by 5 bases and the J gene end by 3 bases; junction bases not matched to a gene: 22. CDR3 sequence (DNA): TGTGCCAGCAGTCCCTTTTGGGGACAGAATGGGCTCAGGGGCAAAAACATTCAGTACTTC. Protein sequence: CASSPFWGQNGLRGKNIQYF.

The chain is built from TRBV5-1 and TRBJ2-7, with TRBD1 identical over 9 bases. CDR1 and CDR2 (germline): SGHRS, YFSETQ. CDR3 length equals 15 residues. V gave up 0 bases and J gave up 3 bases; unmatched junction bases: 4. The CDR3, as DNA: TGCGCCAGCAGCTTGGGGGGACAGGGCAACTACGAGCAGTACTTC. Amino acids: CASSLGGQGNYEQYF. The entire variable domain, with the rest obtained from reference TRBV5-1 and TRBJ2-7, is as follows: KAGVTQTPRYLIKTRGQQVTLSCSPISGHRSVSWYQQTPGQGLQFLFEYFSETQRNKGNFPGRFSGRQFSNSRSEMNVSTLELGDSALYLCASSLGGQGNYEQYFGPGTRLTVT.